The 23 T cell receptor beta chains reported below all come from one sample, sequenced in a study of spatial heterogeneity in lung cancer. TCRdb fed the 5' RACE reads into MiXCR, producing one record per CDR3 protein. The sample includes approximately 3,000 distinct CDR3 sequences, 10% to 15% seen only once; the top ten take 37%. Time point defined: sample taken at primary tumor resection. The authors sequenced whole RNA from tumor, nontumor lung or frozen PBMC without sorting. The sample here was normal lung tissue next to the tumor, taken at surgery. The origin of the receptors is a male donor with early-stage non-small cell lung cancer.

This clonotype is labeled medium-sized. V gene TRBV19 combines with J gene TRBJ2-3; D ambiguous. Germline assignment: CDR1 LNHDA and CDR2 SQIVND (reference sequence). V was clipped by 8 bases and J by 0 bases, with 12 bases between them. This CDR3 comprises 14 residues. The CDR3 nucleotides read TGTGCCAGTGGCGAGAAAAGGAGCACAGATACGCAGTATTTT. Translation: CASGEKRSTDTQYF.

Within the sample, this clonotype is medium-sized. The rearrangement joins TRBV5-1 to TRBJ2-2; possibly TRBD2 for D (7 bases). Germline loops: CDR1 SGHRS, CDR2 YFSETQ. Trimming left V 3 bases short and J 6 bases short, with 18 bases between. CDR3 size: 16 residues. CDR3 nucleotides: TGCGCCAGCAGCTACGGAAACAGGGAGGGATCCGGGGAGCTGTTTTTT. It encodes CASSYGNREGSGELFF.

Within the sample, this clonotype is medium-sized. The chain employs TRBV27 and TRBJ2-2; the D is unclear. V gave up 7 bases and J gave up 1 base, with 16 bases separating them. The CDR3 loop spans 16 amino acids. Germline lookup yields CDR1 MNHEY and CDR2 SMNVEV (reference sequence). CDR3 DNA sequence: TGTGCCAGCACCTCAGCACTTATACGGAACACCGGGGAGCTGTTTTTT. It translates to CASTSALIRNTGELFF.

As for this clonotype: This sequence may be a read error, since a much larger clone differs from it by one base. This chain links TRBV6-2 or TRBV6-3 with TRBJ2-7; no firm D call. This CDR3 has 13 residues. Looked up from germline, CDR1 is MNHEY and CDR2 is SVGEGT. The CDR3 nucleotides read TGTGCCAGCGGTTATGAGGACGACTACGAGCAGTACTTC. Translated, it gives CASGYEDDYEQYF.

This clonotype was seen repeatedly, ten times or more. The chain has TRBV7-3 and TRBJ2-3, with 8 bases aligning to TRBD2. The CDR3 has 15 residues. V shed 5 bases, J shed 1 base, and the junction held 5 bases outside the gene matches. The germline CDR1 and CDR2 sequences are SGHTA and FQGTGA. The CDR3 reads CASSNSGVGTDTQYF. Written as DNA, the CDR3 is TGTGCCAGCAGCAATAGCGGGGTAGGCACAGATACGCAGTATTTT.

About this clonotype itself: At one end the junction does not follow the germline gene, possibly because of a read error. The chain couples TRBV5-1 to TRBJ2-1; TRBD2 might be the D (6 bases). The germline gives CDR1 SGHRS, CDR2 YFSETQ. This CDR3 region has 15 residues. CDR3 in DNA: TGCGCCAGCAGCTTTGGTACTAGCTCCCACAATGAGCAGTTCTTC. Translating it yields CASSFGTSSHNEQFF.

This clonotype ranks as medium-sized. V and J are TRBV9 and TRBJ1-6, with 7 positions matching TRBD1. CDR1 is SGDLS and CDR2 is YYNGEE in the germline V gene. The CDR3 covers 15 residues. V shed 0 bases and J 7 bases; nucleotides not matched to a gene: 4. Written as DNA, the CDR3 is TGTGCCAGCAGCGTAGGAACAGGGGAAAATTCACCCCTCCACTTT. It specifies CASSVGTGENSPLHF.

This clonotype was picked up many times. The chain links TRBV7-2 to TRBJ2-7; possibly TRBD1 or TRBD2 for D (5 bases each). CDR1 is SGHTA and CDR2 is FQGNSA in the germline V gene. The CDR3 has 13 amino acids. V was trimmed by 0 bases and J by 7 bases, leaving 10 bases between them. The CDR3 region is CASSLAGGTEQYF. CDR3 nucleotide sequence: TGTGCCAGCAGCTTAGCTGGTGGGACGGAGCAGTACTTC.

In its sample, this clonotype ranks as medium-sized (0.01 to 0.1%). V gene TRBV27 combines with J gene TRBJ2-1, with a tentative D call TRBD1 (5 bases). CDR3 length: 14 residues. In germline, CDR1 is MNHEY, CDR2 SMNVEV (reference sequence). Trimming left V 5 bases short and J 9 bases short, with 17 bases between. CDR3 loop: CASSLSQDGAEQFF. DNA for the CDR3: TGTGCCAGCAGTCTTTCACAGGACGGCGCTGAGCAGTTCTTC.

This clonotype rates as medium-sized. This chain connects TRBV7-8 to TRBJ1-3, with unresolved D. V lost 1 base and J 0 bases, leaving 13 bases between the germline ends. CDR1 is SGHVS and CDR2 is FQNEAQ in the germline V gene. The CDR3 is 17 residues long. The CDR3 region has the DNA TGTGCCAGCAGCTTAGATCGCCCAGGACGCTCTGGAAACACCATATATTTT. Protein sequence: CASSLDRPGRSGNTIYF.

This clonotype is deemed medium-sized. This chain connects TRBV9 to TRBJ2-7; TRBD1 might be the D (5 bases). There are 13 residues in the CDR3. The V end lost 1 base, the J end lost 6 bases, and 11 bases lay between the germline ends. Germline V gives CDR1 SGDLS, CDR2 YYNGEE. The CDR3 DNA is TGTGCCAGCAGCGTATCAGACAGCGCCGAGCAGTACTTC. This translates into CASSVSDSAEQYF.

Relative to its sample, this clonotype is medium-sized. The V call is TRBV20-1, the J call TRBJ1-6, with TRBD1 identical over 11 bases. CDR3 size: 17 residues. Germline trimming cut 4 bases from V and 8 bases from J; bases unmatched to any gene: 13. Germline CDR1 is DFQATT and CDR2 is SNEGSKA (reference sequence). Here the CDR3 DNA reads TGCAGTGCTACCGGGACAGGGGGGTCAAAGGTGGATTCACCCCTCCACTTT. This codes for CSATGTGGSKVDSPLHF.

This clonotype was detected ten times or more. This chain links TRBV11-2 with TRBJ2-7; D uncertain. V lost 1 base and J 2 bases, leaving 6 bases between the germline ends. The length of the CDR3 is 13 residues. Germline lookup yields CDR1 SGHAT and CDR2 FQNNGV. In nucleotides, the CDR3 is TGTGCCAGCAGCTTAGGACAAACCTACGAGCAGTACTTC. Translating gives CASSLGQTYEQYF.

By sample share, this clonotype is medium-sized (0.01 to 0.1%). CDR3 residues: CATTQVGGYEQYF. CDR3 nucleotides: TGTGCCACCACCCAGGTAGGGGGCTACGAGCAGTACTTC. The chain uses TRBV3-1 and TRBJ2-7, with D perhaps matching TRBD1 (6 bases). Trimming stripped 10 bases from V and 3 bases from J, with 16 bases between. Germline V CDR1 and CDR2: LGHDT, YNNKEL (reference sequence). The CDR3 loop spans 13 amino acids.

CDR3 sequence reads: CASSLPGSPLHF. The CDR3 region has the DNA TGTGCCAGCAGTTTACCAGGTTCACCCCTCCACTTT. V gene TRBV13 combines with J gene TRBJ1-6, with unresolved D. The germline CDR1 and CDR2 sequences are PRHDT and FYEKMQ (reference sequence). The V end was cut by 6 bases, the J end by 9 bases, with 9 bases between. This CDR3 contains 12 residues.

The chain joins TRBV6-5 to TRBJ1-5; TRBD1 matches 8 bases. Germline CDR1 and CDR2: MNHEY and SVGAGI. This CDR3 comprises 15 residues. With V trimmed by 5 bases and J by 0 bases, 3 bases remained unmatched. This CDR3 is CASSRTGYSNQPQHF. The CDR3, as DNA: TGTGCCAGCAGTCGGACAGGGTATAGCAATCAGCCCCAGCATTTT.

This clonotype came up many times. V usage is TRBV20-1 and J usage is TRBJ1-1; tentatively, D is TRBD1 (5 bases). Trimming left V 5 bases short and J 1 base short, with 14 bases between. CDR1 is DFQATT and CDR2 is SNEGSKA in the germline V gene (reference sequence). The CDR3 runs to 14 residues. The CDR3 sequence: CSALYLDTNTEAFF. The CDR3 nucleotides read TGCAGTGCTTTATACCTGGACACGAACACTGAAGCTTTCTTT.

This clonotype was detected many times. The chain has TRBV7-2 and TRBJ2-5, with a weak D call TRBD2 (6 bases). The CDR3 spans 16 residues. Germline values: CDR1 SGHTA, CDR2 FQGNSA. Deletions cut 5 bases from V and 5 bases from J, with 21 bases between. The CDR3 region has the DNA TGTGCCAGCAGCGTACTAGGGACTCGTGGAAGGGAGACCCAGTACTTC. Translating it yields CASSVLGTRGRETQYF.

This clonotype ranks as medium-sized. The rearrangement uses TRBV4-2 and TRBJ2-1, with D unresolved. V was shortened by 3 bases and J by 3 bases, with 12 bases between the two germline ends. The CDR3 covers 15 residues. Germline-derived CDR1 and CDR2 are LGHNA and YNFKEQ. The DNA for the CDR3 is TGTGCCAGCAGCCAGGTGGGCCGAGACTACAATGAGCAGTTCTTC. Protein sequence: CASSQVGRDYNEQFF.

Within the sample, this clonotype is medium-sized (0.01 to 0.1%). This chain uses TRBV6-5 with TRBJ2-5; no clear D gene. CDR3 length equals 11 residues. The germline CDR1 and CDR2 sequences are MNHEY and SVGAGI. V was cut by 9 bases and J by 1 base, with 6 bases left in between. CDR3 in amino acids: CASLVQETQYF. CDR3 DNA sequence: TGTGCCAGTCTAGTCCAAGAGACCCAGTACTTC.

This clonotype is categorized as medium-sized. The rearrangement uses TRBV2 and TRBJ2-5, with TRBD1 identical over 8 bases. In germline, CDR1 is SNHLY, CDR2 FYNNEI. Losses at the gene ends were 7 bases for V and 2 bases for J; bases not matched to a gene: 6. This CDR3 is 14 amino acids long. CDR3 nucleotides: TGTGCCAGCACCCTCGGGACAGGACAAGAGACCCAGTACTTC. It codes for CASTLGTGQETQYF.

Many counts were recorded for this clonotype. The rearrangement uses TRBV12-3 or TRBV12-4 and TRBJ2-2, with D perhaps TRBD2 (5 bases). The CDR3 contains 16 residues. Trimming removed 4 bases at V and 2 bases at J, with 14 bases between. This chain's CDR3 is CASSSPADANTGELFF. CDR3 DNA sequence: TGTGCCAGCAGTTCCCCAGCGGATGCCAACACCGGGGAGCTGTTTTTT.

By share, this clonotype ranks as medium-sized. The V call is TRBV6-5, the J call TRBJ2-7, with 9 bases aligning to TRBD2. V dropped 4 bases and J dropped 6; count of bases not matched to a gene: 7. This CDR3 has 14 residues. The germline V gene has CDR1 MNHEY and CDR2 SVGAGI. CDR3 region: CASSFQRGALEQYF. CDR3 coding DNA: TGTGCCAGCAGTTTTCAGCGGGGGGCACTCGAGCAGTACTTC.